This T cell receptor (beta chain) was profiled in a study of T cell repertoires in cytomegalovirus infection. Across the study: It was the public TCR beta signatures that indicated both CMV infection and matching HLA type. Findings of the study overall: Cumulative public TCR beta family frequency identified carriers of CMV plus the relevant HLA. The response measured ex vivo was dominated by TCR beta clonotypes (HLA-C-restricted and CMV-specific).

This clonotype was detected ten times or more. The target antigen is unknown. In TCRdb, the reads were re-called with MiXCR into one record per CDR3 protein. The data contain about 400,000 distinct CDR3 sequences, about a sixth of them seen just once; the ten biggest clones take up under 9%. CDR3 size: 14 residues. Trimming took 6 bases from V and 3 from J; bases not matched to a gene: 7. This TCR was recovered from a human donor in good health (CMV status not recorded). Some clones in this sample may be carry-over from other donors' samples. The chain employs TRBV12-3 or TRBV12-4 and TRBJ1-1; 7 bases agree with TRBD1. Sequencing used PBMCs. The DNA of the CDR3 is TGTGCCAGCAGGCGGAGACAGGGATACACTGAAGCTTTCTTT. Its translation: CASRRRQGYTEAFF.